The 7 T cell receptor beta chains presented below share a single source sample, sequenced in a study of OX40 agonist ivuxolimab in advanced cancers. Data came from immunoSEQ multiplex PCR; TCRdb stores just in-frame clones and leaves some out. Of about 79,000 clones listed, about 88% are singletons. The source was CD4+ or CD8+ T cells sorted from blood, collected in a trial of the OX40 agonist ivuxolimab. These receptors all stem from an adult with an advanced solid tumor such as melanoma, head and neck, liver or kidney cancer.

The chain uses TRBV27 and TRBJ1-1; the D gene is possibly TRBD1 (6 bases). The V gene's germline CDR1 is MNHEY and CDR2 SMNVEV (reference sequence). V gave up 5 bases and J gave up 1 base, with 14 bases separating them. The length of the CDR3 is 15 residues. Here the CDR3 reads CASSQAGAQNTEAFF. The CDR3 nucleotides are TGTGCCAGCAGTCAGGCGGGGGCCCAGAACACTGAAGCTTTCTTT.

This clone was seen just once. This rearrangement joins TRBV6-5 to TRBJ1-1; the D gene is possibly TRBD1 (5 bases). Germline CDR1 is MNHEY and CDR2 is SVGAGI. Trimming cost V 1 base and J 0 bases, with 9 bases left between them. The CDR3 is 15 amino acids. The CDR3 reads CASSYWGRLNTEAFF. CDR3 nucleotides: TGTGCCAGCAGTTACTGGGGCAGGCTGAACACTGAAGCTTTCTTT.

The chain has TRBV5-1 and TRBJ2-5; unclear D gene. The CDR3 extends over 15 amino acids. Trimming pared 0 bases from V and 1 base from J, leaving 10 bases between. Germline loops: CDR1 SGHRS, CDR2 YFSETQ. The CDR3 DNA is TGCGCCAGCAGCTTGGGGTGGGTGGGCCAAGAGACCCAGTACTTC. Amino acid sequence: CASSLGWVGQETQYF.

The V and J genes are TRBV5-1 and TRBJ2-7, with D unclear. V dropped 4 bases and J dropped 1 base, with 15 bases sitting between them. The CDR3 sequence is 15 residues long. Per germline, CDR1 SGHRS and CDR2 YFSETQ. This chain's CDR3 is CASSPGAAGSYEQYF. The CDR3 bases are TGCGCCAGCAGCCCCGGAGCAGCAGGATCCTACGAGCAGTACTTC.

This clone was found once. The chain couples TRBV6-5 to TRBJ1-2; maybe TRBD1 (5 bases). CDR1 and CDR2 (germline): MNHEY, SVGAGI. The ends were cut back, 0 bases at V and 8 bases at J, with 10 bases in the middle. The CDR3 sequence is 13 residues long. This CDR3 reads CASSYSGGGGYTF. The CDR3 coding sequence is TGTGCCAGCAGTTACTCGGGCGGGGGAGGCTACACCTTC.

The CDR3 protein is CASSFGQRIGELFF. The CDR3 coding sequence is TGTGCCAGCAGTTTCGGACAGCGGATCGGGGAGCTGTTTTTT. J is TRBJ2-2 and V is TRBV7-3, with D perhaps matching TRBD1 (6 bases). This CDR3 comprises 14 residues. Germline CDR1 reads SGHTA; CDR2 reads FQGTGA. Deletions cut 6 bases from V and 7 bases from J, with 15 bases between.

The chain joins TRBV6-4 to TRBJ1-1; D gene uncertain. V lost 6 bases, J lost 5 bases, and 13 bases lay in between. Germline lookup yields CDR1 MRHNA and CDR2 SNTAGT. This CDR3 comprises 13 residues. The CDR3 is CASSRAEKTEAFF. CDR3 DNA: TGTGCCAGCAGCCGGGCGGAGAAGACTGAAGCTTTCTTT.